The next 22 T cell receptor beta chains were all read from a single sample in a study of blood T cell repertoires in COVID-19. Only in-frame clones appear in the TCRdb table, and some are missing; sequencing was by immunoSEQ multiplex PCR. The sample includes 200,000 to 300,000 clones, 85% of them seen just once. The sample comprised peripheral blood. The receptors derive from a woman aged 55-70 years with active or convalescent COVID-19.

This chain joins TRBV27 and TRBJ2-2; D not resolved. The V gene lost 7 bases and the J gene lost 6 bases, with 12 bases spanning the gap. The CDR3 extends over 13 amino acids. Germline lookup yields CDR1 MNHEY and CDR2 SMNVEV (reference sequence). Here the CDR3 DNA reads TGTGCCAGCACCCCCGGTATCGCCGGGGAGCTGTTTTTT. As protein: CASTPGIAGELFF.

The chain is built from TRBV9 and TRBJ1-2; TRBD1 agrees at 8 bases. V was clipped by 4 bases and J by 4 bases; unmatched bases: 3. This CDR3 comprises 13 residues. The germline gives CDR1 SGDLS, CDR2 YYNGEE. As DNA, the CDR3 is TGTGCCAGCAGCACGGGACAGGCCTATGGCTACACCTTC. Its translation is CASSTGQAYGYTF. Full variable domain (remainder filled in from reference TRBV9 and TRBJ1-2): DSGVTQTPKHLITATGQRVTLRCSPRSGDLSVYWYQQSLDQGLQFLIQYYNGEERAKGNILERFSAQQFPDLHSELNLSSLELGDSALYFCASSTGQAYGYTFGSGTRLTVV.

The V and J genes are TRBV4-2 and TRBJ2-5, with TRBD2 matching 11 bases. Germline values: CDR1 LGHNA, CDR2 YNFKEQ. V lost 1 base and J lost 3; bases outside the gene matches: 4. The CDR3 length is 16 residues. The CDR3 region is CASSQGVSGREETQYF. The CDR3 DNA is TGTGCCAGCAGCCAAGGAGTTAGCGGGAGGGAAGAGACCCAGTACTTC.

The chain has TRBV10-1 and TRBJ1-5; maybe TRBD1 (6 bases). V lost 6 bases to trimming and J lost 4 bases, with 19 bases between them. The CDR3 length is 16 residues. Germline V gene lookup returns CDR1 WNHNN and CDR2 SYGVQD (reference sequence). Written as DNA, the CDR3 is TGCGCCAGCAGAGCGCGGGCAGGGGCGCGGAATCAGCCCCAGCATTTT. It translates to CASRARAGARNQPQHF.

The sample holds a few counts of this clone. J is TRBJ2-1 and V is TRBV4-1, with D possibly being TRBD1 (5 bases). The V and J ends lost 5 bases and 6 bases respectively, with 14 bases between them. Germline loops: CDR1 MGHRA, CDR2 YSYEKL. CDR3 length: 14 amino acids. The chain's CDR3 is CASSYYPGPNEQFF. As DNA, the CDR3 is TGCGCCAGCAGCTACTACCCAGGGCCCAATGAGCAGTTCTTC.

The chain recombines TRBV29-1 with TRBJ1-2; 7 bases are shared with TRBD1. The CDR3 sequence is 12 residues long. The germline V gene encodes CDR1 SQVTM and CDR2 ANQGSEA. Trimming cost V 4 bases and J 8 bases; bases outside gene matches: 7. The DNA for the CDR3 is TGCAGCGTTGGGGGGACAGAAGGCGGCTACACCTTC. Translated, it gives CSVGGTEGGYTF.

This CDR3 is CASSPGRGGKTSGGHFTYEQYV. DNA of the CDR3: TGTGCCAGCAGCCCCGGTCGAGGTGGGAAGACTAGCGGGGGGCACTTCACCTACGAGCAGTACGTC. V gene TRBV6-2 or TRBV6-3 combines with J gene TRBJ2-7; 13 bases are shared with TRBD2. Trimming cost V 6 bases and J 2 bases; bases outside gene matches: 25. The CDR3 is 22 amino acids. Looked up from germline, CDR1 is MNHEY and CDR2 is SVGEGT.

For the CDR3, the DNA is TGCAGCGTGGGGGGACAGTCGGGTCAGCCCCAGCATTTT. Translating it yields CSVGGQSGQPQHF. The chain is built from TRBV29-1 and TRBJ1-5; 7 nucleotides align to TRBD1. Germline V gene data show CDR1 as SQVTM and CDR2 as ANQGSEA. J was trimmed by 6 bases and V by 6 bases; bases with no gene match: 8. The CDR3 is 13 amino acids.

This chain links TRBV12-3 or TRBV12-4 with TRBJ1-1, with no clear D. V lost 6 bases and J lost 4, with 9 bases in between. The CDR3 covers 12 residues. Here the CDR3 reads CASSLLSTEAFF. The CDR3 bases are TGTGCCAGCAGCCTTTTATCCACTGAAGCTTTCTTT.

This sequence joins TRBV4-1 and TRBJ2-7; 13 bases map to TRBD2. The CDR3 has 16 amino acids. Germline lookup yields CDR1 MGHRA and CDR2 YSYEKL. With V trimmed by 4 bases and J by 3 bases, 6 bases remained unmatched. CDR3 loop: CASSREWTSGGYEQYF. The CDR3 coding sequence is TGCGCCAGCAGCCGGGAGTGGACTAGCGGGGGCTACGAGCAGTACTTC.

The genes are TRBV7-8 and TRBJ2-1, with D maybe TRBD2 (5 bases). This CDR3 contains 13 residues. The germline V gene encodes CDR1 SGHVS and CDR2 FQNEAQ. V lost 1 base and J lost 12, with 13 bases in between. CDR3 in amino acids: CASSLVSEGVQFF. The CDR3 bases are TGTGCCAGCAGCTTAGTTAGCGAGGGTGTGCAGTTCTTC. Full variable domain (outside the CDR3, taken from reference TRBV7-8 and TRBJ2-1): GAGVSQSPRYKVAKRGQDVALRCDPISGHVSLFWYQQALGQGPEFLTYFQNEAQLDKSGLPSDRFFAERPEGSVSTLKIQRTQQEDSAVYLCASSLVSEGVQFFGPGTRLTVL.

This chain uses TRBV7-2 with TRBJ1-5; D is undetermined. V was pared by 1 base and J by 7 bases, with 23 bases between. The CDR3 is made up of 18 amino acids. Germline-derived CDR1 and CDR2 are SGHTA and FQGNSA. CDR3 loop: CASSLERLGGVGHQPQHF. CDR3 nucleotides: TGTGCCAGCAGCTTAGAAAGGCTGGGCGGGGTTGGCCACCAGCCCCAGCATTTT. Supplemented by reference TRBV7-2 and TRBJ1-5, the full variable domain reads GAGVSQSPSNKVTEKGKDVELRCDPISGHTALYWYRQSLGQGLEFLIYFQGNSAPDKSGLPSDRFSAERTGGSVSTLTIQRTQQEDSAVYLCASSLERLGGVGHQPQHFGDGTRLSIL.

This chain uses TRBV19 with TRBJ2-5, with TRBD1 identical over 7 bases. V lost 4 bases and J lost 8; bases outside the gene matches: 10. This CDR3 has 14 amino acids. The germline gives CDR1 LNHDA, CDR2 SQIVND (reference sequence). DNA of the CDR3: TGTGCCAGTAGTAGAGACAGGGACAAGAGAACCCAGTACTTC. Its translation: CASSRDRDKRTQYF.

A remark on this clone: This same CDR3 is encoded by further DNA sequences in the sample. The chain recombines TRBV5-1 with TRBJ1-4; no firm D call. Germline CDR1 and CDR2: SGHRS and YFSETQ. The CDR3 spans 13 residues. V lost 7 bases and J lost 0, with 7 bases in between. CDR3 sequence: CASAGATNEKLFF. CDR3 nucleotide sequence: TGCGCCAGCGCCGGGGCAACTAATGAAAAACTGTTTTTT.

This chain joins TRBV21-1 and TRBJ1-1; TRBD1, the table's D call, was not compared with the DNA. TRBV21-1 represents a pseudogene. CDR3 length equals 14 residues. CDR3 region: CASSKGQGLGKAFF. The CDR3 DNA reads TGTGCCAGCAGCAAAGGGCAGGGCCTGGGAAAAGCTTTCTTT.

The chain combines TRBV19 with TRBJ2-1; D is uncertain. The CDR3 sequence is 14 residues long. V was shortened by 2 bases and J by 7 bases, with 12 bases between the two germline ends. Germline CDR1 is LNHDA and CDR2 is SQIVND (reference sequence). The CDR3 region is CASSISRRLNEQFF. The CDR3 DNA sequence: TGTGCCAGTAGTATAAGCAGGCGATTGAATGAGCAGTTCTTC. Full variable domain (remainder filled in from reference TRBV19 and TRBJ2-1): DGGITQSPKYLFRKEGQNVTLSCEQNLNHDAMYWYRQDPGQGLRLIYYSQIVNDFQKGDIAEGYSVSREKKESFPLTVTSAQKNPTAFYLCASSISRRLNEQFFGPGTRLTVL.

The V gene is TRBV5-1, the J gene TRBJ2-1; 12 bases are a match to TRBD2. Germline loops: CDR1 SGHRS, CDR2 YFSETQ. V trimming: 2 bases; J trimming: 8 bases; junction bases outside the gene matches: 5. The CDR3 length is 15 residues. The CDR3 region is CASSLGLAGRDEQFF. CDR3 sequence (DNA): TGCGCCAGCAGCTTAGGACTAGCGGGACGGGATGAGCAGTTCTTC.

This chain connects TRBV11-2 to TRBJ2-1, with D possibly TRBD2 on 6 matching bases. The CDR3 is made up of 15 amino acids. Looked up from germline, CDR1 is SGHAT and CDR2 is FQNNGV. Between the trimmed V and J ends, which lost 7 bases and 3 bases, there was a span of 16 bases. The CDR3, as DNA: TGTGCCAGCACTCCCAGGAGGGTTCGCTACAATGAGCAGTTCTTC. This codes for CASTPRRVRYNEQFF.

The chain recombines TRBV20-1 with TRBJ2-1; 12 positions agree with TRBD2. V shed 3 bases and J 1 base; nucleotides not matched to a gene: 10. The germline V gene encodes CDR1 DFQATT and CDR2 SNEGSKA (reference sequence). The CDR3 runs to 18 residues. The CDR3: CSASGASGGALSYNEQFF. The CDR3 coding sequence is TGCAGTGCTAGTGGGGCTAGCGGGGGGGCACTATCCTACAATGAGCAGTTCTTC.

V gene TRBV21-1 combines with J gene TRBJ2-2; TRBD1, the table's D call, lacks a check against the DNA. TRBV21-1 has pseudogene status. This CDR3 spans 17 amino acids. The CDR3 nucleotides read TGTGCCAGCAGCAAACCTCCGGGACAGACGAACACCGGGGAGCTGTTTTTT. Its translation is CASSKPPGQTNTGELFF.

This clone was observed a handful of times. CDR3 residues: CASSSRDLLANVLTF. Here the CDR3 DNA reads TGTGCCAGCAGCTCCCGGGATTTATTGGCCAACGTCCTGACTTTC. The J gene is TRBJ2-6, the V gene TRBV11-2; D might be TRBD2 (5 bases). The CDR3 sequence is 15 residues long. The germline CDR1 and CDR2 sequences are SGHAT and FQNNGV. Deletions cut 4 bases from V and 6 bases from J, with 13 bases between. Full variable domain (rest looked up from reference TRBV11-2 and TRBJ2-6): EAGVAQSPRYKIIEKRQSVAFWCNPISGHATLYWYQQILGQGPKLLIQFQNNGVVDDSQLPKDRFSAERLKGVDSTLKIQPAKLEDSAVYLCASSSRDLLANVLTFGAGSRLTVL.

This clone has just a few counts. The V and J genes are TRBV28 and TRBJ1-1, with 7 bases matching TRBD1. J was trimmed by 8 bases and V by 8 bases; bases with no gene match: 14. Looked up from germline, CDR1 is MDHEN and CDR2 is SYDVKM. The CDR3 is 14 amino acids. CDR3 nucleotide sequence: TGTGCCAGCTCAGGGGGAAGCCGACAATCCGAAGCTTTCTTT. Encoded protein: CASSGGSRQSEAFF.